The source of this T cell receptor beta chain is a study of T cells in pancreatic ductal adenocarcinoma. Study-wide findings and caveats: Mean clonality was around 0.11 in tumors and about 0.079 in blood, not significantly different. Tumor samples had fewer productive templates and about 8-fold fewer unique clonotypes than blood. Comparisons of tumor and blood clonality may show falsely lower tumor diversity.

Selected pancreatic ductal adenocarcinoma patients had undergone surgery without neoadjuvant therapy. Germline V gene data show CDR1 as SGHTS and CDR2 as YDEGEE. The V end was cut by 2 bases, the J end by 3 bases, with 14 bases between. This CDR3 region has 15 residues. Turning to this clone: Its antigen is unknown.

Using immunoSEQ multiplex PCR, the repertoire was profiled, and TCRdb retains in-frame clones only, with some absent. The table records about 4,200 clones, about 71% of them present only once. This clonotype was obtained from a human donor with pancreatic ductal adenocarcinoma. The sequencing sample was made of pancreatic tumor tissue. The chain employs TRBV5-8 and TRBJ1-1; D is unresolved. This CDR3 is CASSFRGFSDTEAFF. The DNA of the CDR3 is TGTGCCAGCAGCTTTCGGGGATTTTCGGACACTGAAGCTTTCTTT.